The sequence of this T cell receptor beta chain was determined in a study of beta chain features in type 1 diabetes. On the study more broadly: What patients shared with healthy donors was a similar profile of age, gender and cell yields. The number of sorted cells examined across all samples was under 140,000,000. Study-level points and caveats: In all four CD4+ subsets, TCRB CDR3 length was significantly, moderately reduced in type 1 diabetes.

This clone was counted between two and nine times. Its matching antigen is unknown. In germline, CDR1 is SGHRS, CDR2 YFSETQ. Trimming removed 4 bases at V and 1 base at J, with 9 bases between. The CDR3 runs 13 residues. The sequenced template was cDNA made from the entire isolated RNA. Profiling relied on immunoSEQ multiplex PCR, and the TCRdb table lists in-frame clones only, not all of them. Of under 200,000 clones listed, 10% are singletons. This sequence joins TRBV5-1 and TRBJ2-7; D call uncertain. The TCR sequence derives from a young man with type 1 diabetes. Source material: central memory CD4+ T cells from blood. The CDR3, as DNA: TGCGCCAGCAGCGAAGTGACATCCTACGAGCAGTACTTC. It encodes CASSEVTSYEQYF.